This TCR beta chain emerged from a study of T cell changes during pregnancy in multiple sclerosis. This CDR3 comprises 15 residues. V gave up 5 bases and J gave up 4 bases, with 15 bases separating them. Germline V gives CDR1 MNHNS, CDR2 SASEGT. Repertoires were generated with immunoSEQ multiplex PCR, while TCRdb's copy carries only in-frame clones and drops some. The sample contains roughly 90,000 clones, roughly 90% of which appear only once. The material sequenced was peripheral blood, taken before pregnancy. This chain links TRBV6-1 with TRBJ1-3, with D hard to call. This clonotype was obtained from a female donor with multiple sclerosis, enrolled in a pregnancy study. CDR3 sequence reads: CASSLTENRGNTIYF. CDR3 DNA: TGTGCCAGCAGTCTAACAGAGAACAGAGGAAACACCATATATTTT.